This is a list of T cell receptor beta chains from one sample in a study of blood T cell repertoires in COVID-19. Generated by immunoSEQ multiplex PCR, the TCRdb table keeps only in-frame clones and is missing some. The data show under 85,000 clones, about 85% seen once. The specimen sequenced was peripheral blood. These receptors were taken from a man aged 60 to 69 with active or convalescent COVID-19. CDR3s include the opening cysteine and the closing phenylalanine or tryptophan. The order of the fields is V gene, D gene, clone size, J gene, CDR3 protein, CDR3 DNA. D genes are given only for firm matches. Size is stated for part of the rows, as once, few or many counts, or as a class when the clone is expanded.

TRBV9	TRBD1	.	TRBJ2-7	CASSVGQGNSYEQYF	TGTGCCAGCAGCGTAGGACAGGGGAACTCCTACGAGCAGTACTTC
TRBV7-2	.	.	TRBJ2-1	CASSPGPGEREQFF	TGTGCCAGCAGCCCCGGACCCGGGGAGCGTGAGCAGTTCTTC
TRBV5-6	.	.	TRBJ2-3	CASSWLEESGDTQYF	TGTGCCAGCAGCTGGCTAGAAGAATCTGGGGATACGCAGTATTTT
TRBV5-8	.	once	TRBJ1-2	CASSLVPSYGYTF	TGTGCCAGCAGCTTGGTTCCCAGCTATGGCTACACCTTC
TRBV5-4	TRBD1	.	TRBJ1-2	CASSLMTGDYGYTF	TGTGCCAGCAGCTTAATGACAGGGGACTATGGCTACACCTTC
TRBV5-1	TRBD1	.	TRBJ1-6	CASKGANSPLHF	TGCGCCAGCAAGGGGGCTAATTCACCCCTCCACTTT
TRBV5-6	.	.	TRBJ1-3	CASSLRTAQFSGNTIYF	TGTGCCAGCAGCTTGAGAACAGCACAATTCTCTGGAAACACCATATATTTT
TRBV9	TRBD1	.	TRBJ1-1	CASSVGQRNTEAFF	TGTGCCAGCAGCGTGGGACAGAGAAACACTGAAGCTTTCTTT
TRBV2	.	.	TRBJ1-3	CASNPDGARPIITIYF	TGTGCCAGCAACCCCGATGGGGCAAGGCCTATTATCACCATATATTTT
TRBV10-3	TRBD2	once	TRBJ2-5	CAISESTSGGTKETQYF	TGTGCCATCAGTGAGTCGACTAGCGGGGGGACGAAAGAGACCCAGTACTTC
TRBV5-5	.	.	TRBJ1-1	CASSAGADVAFF	TGTGCCAGCAGCGCTGGGGCCGATGTAGCTTTCTTT
TRBV5-1	TRBD1	.	TRBJ2-3	CASSLGGQGAKDTQYF	TGCGCCAGCAGCTTGGGGGGACAGGGGGCAAAAGATACGCAGTATTTT
TRBV18	.	once	TRBJ1-5	CASSPMDSLGNQPQHF	TGTGCCAGCTCACCAATGGACAGTCTTGGCAATCAGCCCCAGCATTTT
TRBV5-5	.	many	TRBJ2-7	CASSLEEGRYEQYF	TGTGCCAGCAGCTTGGAGGAGGGGCGGTACGAGCAGTACTTC
TRBV5-1	.	.	TRBJ1-1	CASSFGQQNTEAFF	TGCGCCAGCAGCTTTGGGCAGCAGAACACTGAAGCTTTCTTT
TRBV24-1	TRBD2	.	TRBJ2-3	CATSGAGVGTDTQYF	TGTGCCACCAGTGGAGCGGGAGTGGGCACAGATACGCAGTATTTT
TRBV6-2/TRBV6-3	.	.	TRBJ1-5	CASSQGFDQPQHF	TGTGCCAGCAGTCAGGGATTTGATCAGCCCCAGCATTTT
TRBV3-1/TRBV3-2	.	.	TRBJ1-2	CASSQGQRGYTF	TGTGCCAGCAGCCAAGGTCAACGGGGCTACACCTTC
TRBV5-1	.	.	TRBJ2-3	CASSSPGGPTDTQYF	TGCGCCAGCAGCTCTCCCGGGGGGCCCACAGATACGCAGTATTTT
TRBV9	TRBD1	.	TRBJ1-2	CASSVYQGAHGYTF	TGTGCCAGCAGCGTTTATCAGGGGGCTCATGGCTACACCTTC
TRBV4-3	TRBD2	.	TRBJ2-3	CASSQFTSGGSDTQYF	TGCGCCAGCAGCCAATTCACTAGCGGGGGATCAGATACGCAGTATTTT
TRBV9	TRBD2	once	TRBJ2-5	CASSVGASGGRGETQYF	TGTGCCAGCAGCGTAGGGGCTAGCGGGGGTCGCGGAGAGACCCAGTACTTC
TRBV3-1/TRBV3-2	.	.	TRBJ1-2	CASSQGREDGYTF	TGTGCCAGCAGCCAAGGAAGGGAGGATGGCTACACCTTC
TRBV5-1	TRBD1	once	TRBJ1-4	CASSLGSDRSYEKLFF	TGCGCCAGCAGCTTGGGCTCGGACAGGTCTTATGAAAAACTGTTTTTT
TRBV5-1	.	.	TRBJ1-2	CASSLGQIYGYTF	TGCGCCAGCAGCTTGGGGCAGATCTATGGCTACACCTTC
TRBV3-1/TRBV3-2	TRBD2	.	TRBJ2-5	CASSQTRRGAHQETQYF	TGTGCCAGCAGCCAGACGAGGCGGGGGGCCCACCAAGAGACCCAGTACTTC
TRBV9	TRBD2	.	TRBJ2-2	CASSVAGGLTGELFF	TGTGCCAGCAGCGTGGCGGGGGGATTGACCGGGGAGCTGTTTTTT
TRBV4-3	TRBD1	.	TRBJ1-4	CASSQGTVEKLFF	TGCGCCAGCAGCCAGGGGACAGTCGAAAAACTGTTTTTT
TRBV24-1	TRBD2	.	TRBJ2-3	CATGLAGEDTQYF	TGTGCCACTGGACTAGCGGGGGAGGATACGCAGTATTTT
TRBV20-1	TRBD2	.	TRBJ2-3	CSASKSSGARDTQYF	TGCAGTGCTAGTAAGTCTAGCGGGGCCAGGGATACGCAGTATTTT
TRBV14	.	few	TRBJ1-1	CASSRRRMNTEAFF	TGTGCCAGCAGCCGGCGCAGGATGAACACTGAAGCTTTCTTT
TRBV4-1	TRBD2	.	TRBJ2-1	CASSQALPGLAGVVLWNEQFF	TGCGCCAGCAGCCAAGCCCTCCCGGGACTAGCGGGGGTGGTCCTTTGGAATGAGCAGTTCTTC
TRBV6-5	TRBD1	.	TRBJ1-4	CATRQGVNEKLFF	TGTGCCACTAGACAGGGGGTTAATGAAAAACTGTTTTTT
TRBV19	TRBD1	.	TRBJ1-2	CASSDREGLGYTF	TGTGCCAGCTCGGACAGGGAGGGTCTTGGCTACACCTTC
TRBV6-2/TRBV6-3	TRBD1	.	TRBJ1-5	CASSPGTGGGNQPQHF	TGTGCCAGCAGCCCCGGGACAGGGGGCGGAAATCAGCCCCAGCATTTT
TRBV12-5	TRBD1	.	TRBJ1-2	CASDRGQGSGYTF	TGTGCTAGCGATCGGGGACAGGGGTCTGGCTACACCTTC
TRBV19	.	.	TRBJ1-1	CASSIPLTGQSEAFF	TGTGCCAGTAGTATTCCCCTAACAGGGCAATCTGAAGCTTTCTTT